This section outlines one T cell receptor beta chain sequence together with its context. This specimen comes from a study of blood T cells in healthy people across ages. Trimming left V 4 bases short and J 8 bases short, with 11 bases between. Germline lookup yields CDR1 SQVTM and CDR2 ANQGSEA. The CDR3 covers 11 residues. A sample-barcoded 5' primer and a J-beta primer mix were used in a second PCR of roughly 6 to 11 cycles. One entry per CDR3 protein results from TCRdb running MiXCR on the 5' RACE reads. Of approximately 1.5 million distinct CDR3 sequences in the sample, around 35% were seen once. The source of this sequence is a woman in her 30s in good health. Sequences were obtained from blood. The V call is TRBV29-1, the J call TRBJ1-2; D remains ambiguous. CDR3 region: CSVGLGTGYTF. The CDR3 bases are TGCAGCGTTGGGTTGGGCACGGGCTACACCTTC.